Each of the 27 T cell receptor beta chains below was sequenced from the same sample in a study of blood T cell repertoires in COVID-19. Only in-frame clones appear in the TCRdb table, and some are missing; sequencing was by immunoSEQ multiplex PCR. The repertoire holds roughly 200,000 clones, with approximately 81% as singletons. The sequencing sample was made of peripheral blood. These receptor sequences come from a human donor in a cohort sampled during active COVID-19.

The chain is built from TRBV5-5 and TRBJ1-5; D is unclear. The V and J ends lost 1 base and 0 bases respectively, with 8 bases between them. From germline, CDR1 is SGHKS and CDR2 YYEKEE (reference sequence). The CDR3 spans 15 residues. CDR3 DNA: TGTGCCAGCAGCTTGAGCGGGTATAGCAATCAGCCCCAGCATTTT. Translation: CASSLSGYSNQPQHF. The full variable domain, rest sourced from reference TRBV5-5 and TRBJ1-5, is DAGVTQSPTHLIKTRGQQVTLRCSPISGHKSVSWYQQVLGQGPQFIFQYYEKEERGRGNFPDRFSARQFPNYSSELNVNALLLGDSALYLCASSLSGYSNQPQHFGDGTRLSIL.

The chain carries TRBV15 and TRBJ1-1; TRBD1 might be the D (5 bases). This CDR3 is 15 amino acids long. V was pared by 0 bases and J by 1 base, with 9 bases between. Germline V gives CDR1 LNHNV, CDR2 YYDKDF (reference sequence). CDR3 nucleotide sequence: TGTGCCACCAGCAGAGATCCGGGGGGGAACACTGAAGCTTTCTTT. The encoded protein is CATSRDPGGNTEAFF.

This clone was detected once. The genes are TRBV6-5 and TRBJ1-1; a weak D match, TRBD1 (5 bases). The CDR3 covers 11 residues. Per the germline V gene, CDR1 is MNHEY and CDR2 is SVGAGI. The ends were cut back, 10 bases at V and 8 bases at J, with 14 bases in the middle. The DNA of the CDR3 is TGTGCCACCTGGGCAGGGTACGAAGCTTTCTTT. Translation: CATWAGYEAFF.

This clone was detected a few times. V is TRBV3-1 (or the pseudogene TRBV3-2) and J is TRBJ1-1; D is possibly TRBD1 (5 bases). The V end was cut by 7 bases, the J end by 11 bases, with 20 bases between. Germline CDR1 LGHDT, CDR2 YNNKEL (reference sequence). CDR3 length: 13 amino acids. CDR3 region: CASTTAGVTAAFF. The CDR3 DNA follows: TGTGCCAGCACCACCGCGGGGGTAACGGCGGCTTTCTTT.

The V and J genes are TRBV5-1 and TRBJ2-1, with TRBD2 identical over 8 bases. The CDR3 loop spans 14 amino acids. Looked up from germline, CDR1 is SGHRS and CDR2 is YFSETQ. Trimming at V came to 6 bases and at J to 4 bases, leaving 6 bases not matched to a gene. The CDR3: CASTSGGGYNEQFF. CDR3 coding DNA: TGCGCCAGCACAAGCGGGGGTGGGTACAATGAGCAGTTCTTC. The variable domain in full, with the rest retrieved from reference TRBV5-1 and TRBJ2-1, is KAGVTQTPRYLIKTRGQQVTLSCSPISGHRSVSWYQQTPGQGLQFLFEYFSETQRNKGNFPGRFSGRQFSNSRSEMNVSTLELGDSALYLCASTSGGGYNEQFFGPGTRLTVL.

The rearrangement joins TRBV6-5 to TRBJ1-1; possible D gene TRBD1, 5 bases. V was clipped by 6 bases and J by 3 bases, with 14 bases between them. CDR1 MNHEY and CDR2 SVGAGI come from the germline V gene. The CDR3 consists of 14 residues. CDR3: CASRGGEKDTEAFF. The CDR3 DNA follows: TGTGCCAGCAGGGGAGGGGAGAAAGACACTGAAGCTTTCTTT.

The chain employs TRBV28 and TRBJ1-2, with D tentatively TRBD1 (6 bases). This CDR3 contains 15 residues. The germline CDR1 and CDR2 sequences are MDHEN and SYDVKM. V gave up 5 bases and J gave up 4 bases, with 17 bases separating them. The CDR3 DNA sequence: TGTGCCAGCAGTCGCACAAGGGGGTCTGTCTATGGCTACACCTTC. This codes for CASSRTRGSVYGYTF.

The chain carries TRBV2 and TRBJ1-6, with D tentatively TRBD1 (6 bases). The CDR3 sequence is 15 residues long. Germline loops: CDR1 SNHLY, CDR2 FYNNEI. V shed 6 bases and J shed 6 bases, with 15 bases lying between them. The CDR3, as DNA: TGTGCCAGCAGCCAACTCGGACAGAGTAATTCACCCCTCCACTTT. Protein product: CASSQLGQSNSPLHF.

This chain joins TRBV9 and TRBJ1-2; 7 bases map to TRBD1. Looked up from germline, CDR1 is SGDLS and CDR2 is YYNGEE. The CDR3 is 15 amino acids. Trimming at V came to 2 bases and at J to 1 base, leaving 5 bases not matched to a gene. The CDR3 nucleotides read TGTGCCAGCAGCGTGTCGACAGGGAATAACTATGGCTACACCTTC. It yields the protein CASSVSTGNNYGYTF. The whole variable domain, filled in from reference TRBV9 and TRBJ1-2, reads DSGVTQTPKHLITATGQRVTLRCSPRSGDLSVYWYQQSLDQGLQFLIQYYNGEERAKGNILERFSAQQFPDLHSELNLSSLELGDSALYFCASSVSTGNNYGYTFGSGTRLTVV.

This rearrangement joins TRBV30 to TRBJ2-5; TRBD2 agrees at 8 bases. The V segment lost 2 bases and the J segment 4 bases; nucleotides outside the gene matches: 15. Germline V gene sequence: CDR1 GTSNPN, CDR2 SVGIG (reference sequence). The CDR3 loop spans 17 amino acids. The chain's CDR3 is CAWSPLHLAGLSETQYF. CDR3 DNA: TGTGCCTGGAGTCCTCTACATTTAGCGGGATTGTCAGAGACCCAGTACTTC.

The chain couples TRBV7-2 to TRBJ2-1, with no clear D. The length of the CDR3 is 16 residues. CDR1 SGHTA and CDR2 FQGNSA come from the germline V gene. V was shortened by 8 bases and J by 2 bases, with 19 bases between the two germline ends. The CDR3: CASGNYPLQPYNEQFF. CDR3 DNA: TGTGCCAGCGGAAACTATCCCCTTCAGCCCTACAATGAGCAGTTCTTC.

The chain combines TRBV6-5 with TRBJ2-7, with 10 bases that match TRBD1. J was trimmed by 6 bases and V by 9 bases; bases with no gene match: 14. The CDR3 length is 15 residues. Germline V CDR1 and CDR2: MNHEY, SVGAGI. The CDR3 sequence is CARDRGRQQHCEQYV. CDR3 nucleotide sequence: TGTGCCAGGGACAGGGGGAGACAACAACACTGCGAGCAGTACGTC.

This clone was counted a few times. This rearrangement joins TRBV28 to TRBJ1-5; D may be TRBD1 (5 bases). The V end was cut by 7 bases, the J end by 6 bases, with 13 bases between. Germline loops: CDR1 MDHEN, CDR2 SYDVKM. The CDR3 covers 13 residues. Here the CDR3 DNA reads TGTGCCAGCATTATTAGCGGGGGTCAGCCCCAGCATTTT. Protein: CASIISGGQPQHF. Full variable domain (remainder filled in from reference TRBV28 and TRBJ1-5): DVKVTQSSRYLVKRTGEKVFLECVQDMDHENMFWYRQDPGLGLRLIYFSYDVKMKEKGDIPEGYSVSREKKERFSLILESASTNQTSMYLCASIISGGQPQHFGDGTRLSIL.

This CDR3 is CASGKGRLAGVEDTQYF. The CDR3 bases are TGTGCTAGTGGAAAGGGTCGGCTAGCGGGGGTAGAAGATACGCAGTATTTT. The V gene is TRBV12-5, the J gene TRBJ2-3; 10 positions match TRBD2. V shed 6 bases and J 5 bases; nucleotides not matched to a gene: 14. There are 17 residues in the CDR3. Per germline, CDR1 LGHNT and CDR2 FRNRAP.

The chain employs TRBV7-9 and TRBJ2-5, with 9 bases lining up with TRBD1. Germline CDR1 is SEHNR and CDR2 is FQNEAQ (reference sequence). J was trimmed by 5 bases and V by 0 bases; bases with no gene match: 4. The CDR3 has 15 amino acids. The CDR3: CASSLAGTGTETQYF. Here the CDR3 DNA reads TGTGCCAGCAGCTTAGCCGGGACAGGGACGGAGACCCAGTACTTC.

The rearrangement links TRBV19 to TRBJ2-5; maybe TRBD2 (6 bases). Germline CDR1 and CDR2: LNHDA and SQIVND (reference sequence). Between the trimmed V and J ends, which lost 2 bases and 1 base, there was a span of 17 bases. CDR3 length: 17 amino acids. The CDR3 region is CASSISGGRKPQETQYF. CDR3 DNA: TGTGCCAGTAGTATATCCGGGGGACGAAAACCCCAAGAGACCCAGTACTTC.

A single count supports this clone. The rearrangement joins TRBV10-3 to TRBJ2-1; 9 bases are a match to TRBD2. CDR1 is ENHRY, CDR2 SYGVKD, per germline. The CDR3 runs to 15 residues. V was clipped by 0 bases and J by 10 bases; unmatched bases: 7. The CDR3 DNA reads as TGTGCCATCAGTGAGTCTTTCCTAGCGGGAAGCGAGCAGTTCTTC. This translates into CAISESFLAGSEQFF.

The J gene is TRBJ1-4, the V gene TRBV7-2; tentatively, D is TRBD1 (6 bases). The CDR3 spans 15 residues. Germline CDR1 is SGHTA and CDR2 is FQGNSA. V lost 1 base and J lost 7, with 13 bases in between. Written as DNA, the CDR3 is TGTGCCAGCAGCTTAGTCGGCACAGGGAGTGAAAAACTGTTTTTT. Translating it yields CASSLVGTGSEKLFF.

CDR3 sequence: CASSERTGYMNTEAFF. The CDR3 DNA sequence: TGTGCCAGTAGTGAACGGACAGGGTACATGAACACTGAAGCTTTCTTT. The chain combines TRBV19 with TRBJ1-1; 8 positions agree with TRBD1. The germline CDR1 and CDR2 sequences are LNHDA and SQIVND (reference sequence). Losses at the gene ends were 5 bases for V and 0 bases for J; bases not matched to a gene: 8. The CDR3 runs 16 residues.

This CDR3 reads CASSSPWGGESYNEQFF. CDR3 bases: TGTGCCAGCAGCTCCCCGTGGGGGGGGGAATCCTACAATGAGCAGTTCTTC. The V and J genes are TRBV11-2 and TRBJ2-1, with 7 bases matching TRBD2. V was clipped by 4 bases and J by 1 base; unmatched bases: 10. CDR1 SGHAT and CDR2 FQNNGV come from the germline V gene. The CDR3 length is 17 residues.

The chain combines TRBV20-1 with TRBJ2-5; 10 nucleotides match TRBD2. The V and J ends lost 3 bases and 5 bases, in that order; junction bases with no gene match: 15. The CDR3 is 17 amino acids. The germline V gene has CDR1 DFQATT and CDR2 SNEGSKA (reference sequence). The CDR3 region is CSASGIRLAGVWETQYF. CDR3 nucleotides: TGCAGTGCTAGTGGGATCAGGCTAGCGGGAGTCTGGGAGACCCAGTACTTC.

This clone was seen a single time. The chain recombines TRBV30 with TRBJ2-6; D gene unclear. This CDR3 has 14 amino acids. In germline, CDR1 is GTSNPN, CDR2 SVGIG (reference sequence). V was shortened by 4 bases and J by 0 bases, with 7 bases between the two germline ends. The CDR3 DNA reads as TGTGCCTGGAAACACCGCTCTGGGGCCAACGTCCTGACTTTC. It is translated as CAWKHRSGANVLTF. The whole variable domain, remainder taken from reference TRBV30 and TRBJ2-6, is SQTIHQWPATLVQPVGSPLSLECTVEGTSNPNLYWYRQAAGRGLQLLFYSVGIGQISSEVPQNLSASRPQDRQFILSSKKLLLSDSGFYLCAWKHRSGANVLTFGAGSRLTVL.

The chain links TRBV28 to TRBJ1-1, with D maybe TRBD1 (6 bases). The V gene's germline CDR1 is MDHEN and CDR2 SYDVKM. The CDR3 loop spans 16 amino acids. V lost 8 bases to trimming and J lost 1 base, with 20 bases between them. CDR3 region: CASLGGGALQNTEAFF. The CDR3 nucleotides read TGTGCCAGCCTCGGCGGGGGGGCCCTGCAGAACACTGAAGCTTTCTTT.

The chain carries TRBV24-1 and TRBJ2-3, with 8 bases lining up with TRBD1. Trimming took 4 bases from V and 8 from J; bases not matched to a gene: 10. The CDR3 is 15 amino acids. CDR1 is KGHDR and CDR2 is SFDVKD in the germline V gene. CDR3 nucleotides: TGTGCCACCAGTGACCCGCAGGGGGCTTCGGGTACGCAGTATTTT. This translates into CATSDPQGASGTQYF.

Only one count was recorded for this clone. The genes are TRBV5-1 and TRBJ2-5; D may be TRBD1 (7 bases). CDR3 size: 14 residues. The germline V gene has CDR1 SGHRS and CDR2 YFSETQ. Deletions cut 0 bases from V and 9 bases from J, with 15 bases between. The DNA of the CDR3 is TGCGCCAGCAGCTTGGACGGCAGGGGGGAGGCCCAGTACTTC. Amino acids: CASSLDGRGEAQYF.

Concerning this clone: The sample carries other DNA sequences with the same CDR3. This chain uses TRBV19 with TRBJ1-5; 7 nucleotides align to TRBD1. The V gene's germline CDR1 is LNHDA and CDR2 SQIVND (reference sequence). V shed 6 bases and J 2 bases; nucleotides not matched to a gene: 1. The CDR3 spans 13 residues. The CDR3 DNA is TGTGCCAGTAGCGGGACAGGCAATCAGCCCCAGCATTTT. Translating gives CASSGTGNQPQHF.

The chain combines TRBV28 with TRBJ1-4; D is unclear. The CDR3 is 15 residues long. Trimming stripped 2 bases from V and 5 bases from J, with 12 bases between. CDR1 is MDHEN, CDR2 SYDVKM, per germline. The CDR3 protein is CASSLRGPTNEKLFF. DNA of the CDR3: TGTGCCAGCAGTTTAAGAGGGCCCACGAATGAAAAACTGTTTTTT.